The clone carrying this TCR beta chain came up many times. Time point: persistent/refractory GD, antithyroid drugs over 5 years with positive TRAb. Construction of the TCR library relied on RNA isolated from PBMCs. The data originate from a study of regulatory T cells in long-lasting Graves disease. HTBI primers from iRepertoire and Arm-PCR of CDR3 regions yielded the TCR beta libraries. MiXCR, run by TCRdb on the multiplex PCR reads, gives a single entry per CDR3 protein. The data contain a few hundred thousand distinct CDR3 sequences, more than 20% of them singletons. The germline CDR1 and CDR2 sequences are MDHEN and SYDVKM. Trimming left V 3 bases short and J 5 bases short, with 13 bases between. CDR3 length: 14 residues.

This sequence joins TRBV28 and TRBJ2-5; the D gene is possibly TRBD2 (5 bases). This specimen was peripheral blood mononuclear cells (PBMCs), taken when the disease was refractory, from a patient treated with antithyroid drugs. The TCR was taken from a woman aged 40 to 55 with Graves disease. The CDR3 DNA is TGTGCCAGCAGTTTGTGGGGAGAAAGGGAGACCCAGTACTTC. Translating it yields CASSLWGERETQYF.